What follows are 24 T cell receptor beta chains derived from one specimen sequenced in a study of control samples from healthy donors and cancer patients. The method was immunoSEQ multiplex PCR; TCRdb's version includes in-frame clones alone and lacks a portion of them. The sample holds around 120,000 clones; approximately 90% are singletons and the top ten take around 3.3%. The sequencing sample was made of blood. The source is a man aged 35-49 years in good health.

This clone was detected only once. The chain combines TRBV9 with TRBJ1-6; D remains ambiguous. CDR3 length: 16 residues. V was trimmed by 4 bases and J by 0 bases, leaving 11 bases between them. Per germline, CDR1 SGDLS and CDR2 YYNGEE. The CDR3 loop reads CASSPRGNSYNSPLHF. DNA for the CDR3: TGTGCCAGCAGCCCAAGAGGCAACTCCTATAATTCACCCCTCCACTTT. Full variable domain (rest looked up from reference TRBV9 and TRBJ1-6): DSGVTQTPKHLITATGQRVTLRCSPRSGDLSVYWYQQSLDQGLQFLIQYYNGEERAKGNILERFSAQQFPDLHSELNLSSLELGDSALYFCASSPRGNSYNSPLHFGNGTRLTVT.

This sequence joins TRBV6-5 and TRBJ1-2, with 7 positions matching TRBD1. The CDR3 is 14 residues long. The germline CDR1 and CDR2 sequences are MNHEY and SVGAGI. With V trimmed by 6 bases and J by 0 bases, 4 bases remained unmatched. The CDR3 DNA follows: TGTGCCAGCAGCTCCGGGACAGCTAACTATGGCTACACCTTC. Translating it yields CASSSGTANYGYTF.

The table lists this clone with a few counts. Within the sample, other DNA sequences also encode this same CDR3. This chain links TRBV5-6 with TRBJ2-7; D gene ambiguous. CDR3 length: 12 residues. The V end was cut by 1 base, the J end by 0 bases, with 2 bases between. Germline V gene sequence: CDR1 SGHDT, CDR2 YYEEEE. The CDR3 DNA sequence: TGTGCCAGCAGCTTGTCCTCCTACGAGCAGTACTTC. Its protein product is CASSLSSYEQYF.

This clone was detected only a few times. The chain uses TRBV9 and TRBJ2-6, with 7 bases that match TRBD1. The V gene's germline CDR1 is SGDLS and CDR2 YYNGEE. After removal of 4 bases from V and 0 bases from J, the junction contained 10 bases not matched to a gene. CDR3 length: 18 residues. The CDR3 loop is CASSPTTGVTSGANVLTF. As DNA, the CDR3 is TGTGCCAGCAGCCCTACTACAGGGGTAACCTCTGGGGCCAACGTCCTGACTTTC.

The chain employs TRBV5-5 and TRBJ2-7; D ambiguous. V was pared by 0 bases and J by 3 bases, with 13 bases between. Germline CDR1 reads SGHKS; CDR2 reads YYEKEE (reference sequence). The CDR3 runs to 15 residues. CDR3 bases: TGTGCCAGCAGCTTGGCCTTGGGGTATGGCTACGAGCAGTACTTC. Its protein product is CASSLALGYGYEQYF. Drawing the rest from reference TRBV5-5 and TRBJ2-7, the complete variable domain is DAGVTQSPTHLIKTRGQQVTLRCSPISGHKSVSWYQQVLGQGPQFIFQYYEKEERGRGNFPDRFSARQFPNYSSELNVNALLLGDSALYLCASSLALGYGYEQYFGPGTRLTVT.

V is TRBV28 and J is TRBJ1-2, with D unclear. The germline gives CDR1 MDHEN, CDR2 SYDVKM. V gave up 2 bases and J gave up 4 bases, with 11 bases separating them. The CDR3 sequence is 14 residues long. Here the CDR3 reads CASSLGGRGYGYTF. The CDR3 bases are TGTGCCAGCAGTTTAGGTGGACGGGGCTATGGCTACACCTTC.

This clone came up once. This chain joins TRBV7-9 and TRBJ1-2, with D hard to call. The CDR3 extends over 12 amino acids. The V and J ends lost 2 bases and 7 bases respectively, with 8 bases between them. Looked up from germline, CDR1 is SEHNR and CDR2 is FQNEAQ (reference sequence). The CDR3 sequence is CASSLSLGGYTF. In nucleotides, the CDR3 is TGTGCCAGCAGCTTAAGCTTAGGTGGCTACACCTTC.

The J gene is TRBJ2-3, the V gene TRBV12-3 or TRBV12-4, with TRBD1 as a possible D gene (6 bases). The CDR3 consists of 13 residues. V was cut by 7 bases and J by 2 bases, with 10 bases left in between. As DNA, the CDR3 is TGTGCCAGCAACAGGGCTACCACAGATACGCAGTATTTT. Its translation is CASNRATTDTQYF.

The CDR3 DNA follows: TGTGCCAGCAGCTATGGGACTGCCGATGAAGCTTTCTTT. It is translated as CASSYGTADEAFF. The V and J genes are TRBV11-3 and TRBJ1-1; D is possibly TRBD1 (5 bases). Germline CDR1 is SGHNT and CDR2 is YENEEA. V was clipped by 4 bases and J by 7 bases, with 13 bases between them. The CDR3 length is 13 residues.

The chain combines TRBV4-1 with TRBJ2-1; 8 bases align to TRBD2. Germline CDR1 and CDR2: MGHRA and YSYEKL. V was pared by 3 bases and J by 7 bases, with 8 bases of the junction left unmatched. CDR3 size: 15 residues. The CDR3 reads CASSQAGGITNEQFF. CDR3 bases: TGCGCCAGCAGCCAGGCGGGGGGCATTACAAATGAGCAGTTCTTC.

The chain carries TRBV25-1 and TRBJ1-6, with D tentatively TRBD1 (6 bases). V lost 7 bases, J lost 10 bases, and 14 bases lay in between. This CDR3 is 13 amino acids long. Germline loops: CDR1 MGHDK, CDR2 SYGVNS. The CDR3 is CASTRDISSPLHF. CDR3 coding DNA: TGTGCCAGCACTAGGGACATTAGCTCACCCCTCCACTTT.

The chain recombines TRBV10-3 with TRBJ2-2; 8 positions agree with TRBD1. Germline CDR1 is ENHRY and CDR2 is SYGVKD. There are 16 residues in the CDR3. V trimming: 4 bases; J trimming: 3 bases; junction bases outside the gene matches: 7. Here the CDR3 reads CAISAVTGVYTGELFF. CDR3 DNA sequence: TGTGCCATCAGTGCTGTGACAGGGGTGTACACCGGGGAGCTGTTTTTT.

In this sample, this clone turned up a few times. CDR3 protein: CASSREGVGTEAFF. In nucleotides, the CDR3 is TGTGCCAGCAGCCGGGAGGGGGTGGGCACTGAAGCTTTCTTT. The J gene is TRBJ1-1, the V gene TRBV7-9; D is possibly TRBD1 (6 bases). CDR3 length equals 14 residues. The germline V gene encodes CDR1 SEHNR and CDR2 FQNEAQ (reference sequence). V was clipped by 5 bases and J by 4 bases, with 14 bases between them.

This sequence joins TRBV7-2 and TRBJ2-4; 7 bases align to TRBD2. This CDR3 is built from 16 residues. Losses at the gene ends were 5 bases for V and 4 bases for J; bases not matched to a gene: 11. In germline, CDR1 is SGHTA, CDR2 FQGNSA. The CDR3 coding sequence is TGTGCCAGCAGCCCTGATAGGGGACTAATAAAAAACATTCAGTACTTC. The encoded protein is CASSPDRGLIKNIQYF.

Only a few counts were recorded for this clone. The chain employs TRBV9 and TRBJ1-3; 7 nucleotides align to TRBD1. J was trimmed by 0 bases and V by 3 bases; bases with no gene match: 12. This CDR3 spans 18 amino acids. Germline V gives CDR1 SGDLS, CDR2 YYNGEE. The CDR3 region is CASSGYRGRSFSGNTIYF. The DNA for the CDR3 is TGTGCCAGCAGCGGCTACAGGGGTCGGTCCTTCTCTGGAAACACCATATATTTT.

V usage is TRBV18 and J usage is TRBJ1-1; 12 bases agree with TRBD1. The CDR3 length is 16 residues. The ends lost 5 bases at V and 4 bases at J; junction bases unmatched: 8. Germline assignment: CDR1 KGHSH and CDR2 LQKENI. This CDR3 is CASSSTGTGGRTEAFF. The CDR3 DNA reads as TGTGCCAGCTCATCAACCGGGACAGGGGGCCGCACTGAAGCTTTCTTT.

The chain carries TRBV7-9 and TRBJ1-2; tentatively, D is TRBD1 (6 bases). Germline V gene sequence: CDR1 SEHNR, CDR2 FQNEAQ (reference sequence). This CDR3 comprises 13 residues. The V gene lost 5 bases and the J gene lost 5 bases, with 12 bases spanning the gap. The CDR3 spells CASSLGTHYGYTF. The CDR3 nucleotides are TGTGCCAGCAGCCTCGGGACACATTATGGCTACACCTTC.

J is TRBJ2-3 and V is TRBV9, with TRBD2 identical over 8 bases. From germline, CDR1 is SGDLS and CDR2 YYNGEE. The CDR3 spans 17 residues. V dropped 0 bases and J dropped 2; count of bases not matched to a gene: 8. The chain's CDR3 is CASSVEAGALPTDTQYF. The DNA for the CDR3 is TGTGCCAGCAGCGTAGAAGCGGGGGCCCTCCCCACAGATACGCAGTATTTT.

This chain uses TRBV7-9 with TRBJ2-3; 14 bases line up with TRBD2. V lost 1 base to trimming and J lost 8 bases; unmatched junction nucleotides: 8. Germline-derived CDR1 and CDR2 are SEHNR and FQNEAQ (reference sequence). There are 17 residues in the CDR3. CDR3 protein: CASSLVPGLAGVGTQYF. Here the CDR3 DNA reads TGTGCCAGCAGCTTAGTCCCGGGACTAGCGGGGGTGGGTACGCAGTATTTT.

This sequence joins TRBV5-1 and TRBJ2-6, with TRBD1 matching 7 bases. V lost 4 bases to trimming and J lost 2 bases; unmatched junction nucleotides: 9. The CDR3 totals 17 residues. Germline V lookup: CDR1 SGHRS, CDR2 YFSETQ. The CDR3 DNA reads TGCGCCAGCAGCCTGGGACAGATGGTCCCTGGGGCCAACGTCCTGACTTTC. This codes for CASSLGQMVPGANVLTF.

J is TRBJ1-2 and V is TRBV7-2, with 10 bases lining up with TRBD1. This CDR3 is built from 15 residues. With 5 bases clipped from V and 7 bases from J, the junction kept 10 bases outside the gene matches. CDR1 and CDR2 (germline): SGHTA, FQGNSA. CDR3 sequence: CASSPWDRGRSGYTF. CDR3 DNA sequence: TGTGCCAGCAGCCCCTGGGACAGGGGTCGGAGTGGCTACACCTTC.

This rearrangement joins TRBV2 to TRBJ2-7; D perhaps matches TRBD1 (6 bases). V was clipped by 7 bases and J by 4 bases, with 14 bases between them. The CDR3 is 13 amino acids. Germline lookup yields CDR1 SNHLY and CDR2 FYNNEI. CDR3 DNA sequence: TGTGCCAGCAAACAGGGTCAACAGTACGAGCAGTACTTC. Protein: CASKQGQQYEQYF.

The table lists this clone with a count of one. The CDR3 is CASSLTYEQYF. In DNA, the CDR3 is TGTGCCAGCAGTCTAACCTACGAGCAGTACTTC. The gene calls are TRBV6-2 or TRBV6-3 and TRBJ2-7; no reliable D call. Trimming pared 5 bases from V and 2 bases from J, leaving 4 bases between. The CDR3 sequence is 11 residues long. Germline values: CDR1 MNHEY, CDR2 SVGEGT.

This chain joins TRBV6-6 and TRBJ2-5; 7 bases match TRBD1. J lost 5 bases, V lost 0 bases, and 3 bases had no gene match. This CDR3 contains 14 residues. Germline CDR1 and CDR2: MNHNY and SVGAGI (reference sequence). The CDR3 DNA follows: TGTGCCAGCAGTTACTCTGACAGGGTGGAGACCCAGTACTTC. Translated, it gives CASSYSDRVETQYF.